This passage covers 8 T cell receptor beta chains from one sample sequenced in a study of Ad26.COV2.S vaccination and SARS-CoV-2 variants. The table came from immunoSEQ multiplex PCR; TCRdb's copy has only in-frame clones and leaves some out. The data contain about 87,000 clones, around 82% of them singletons. The material was peripheral blood, obtained after recovery from COVID-19. Receptors originate from a human donor who had recovered from COVID-19.

V usage is TRBV27 and J usage is TRBJ1-1, with D maybe TRBD1 (5 bases). CDR1 MNHEY and CDR2 SMNVEV come from the germline V gene (reference sequence). This CDR3 has 16 residues. Trimming shortened V by 3 bases and J by 5 bases, and 19 bases separated the two germline ends. CDR3 in amino acids: CASSLNSGRWRTEAFF. Written as DNA, the CDR3 is TGTGCCAGCAGTTTGAATTCGGGACGCTGGCGTACTGAAGCTTTCTTT.

The V call is TRBV28, the J call TRBJ2-1; no firm D call. Germline values: CDR1 MDHEN, CDR2 SYDVKM. The CDR3 consists of 14 residues. Trimming shortened V by 2 bases and J by 10 bases, and 15 bases separated the two germline ends. The CDR3 here is CASSLPDVTYEQFF. CDR3 bases: TGTGCCAGCAGTTTACCCGACGTCACCTACGAGCAGTTCTTC.

This clone was recorded once. This chain links TRBV5-1 with TRBJ1-4, with TRBD1 identical over 7 bases. CDR1 and CDR2 from the germline V gene are SGHRS and YFSETQ. The ends lost 4 bases at V and 2 bases at J; junction bases unmatched: 11. The CDR3 is made up of 17 amino acids. CDR3 nucleotide sequence: TGCGCCAGCAGCCCGGCCCTTATAGGGGGCACTAATGAAAAACTGTTTTTT. Its protein product is CASSPALIGGTNEKLFF. The variable domain in full, completed from reference TRBV5-1 and TRBJ1-4, reads KAGVTQTPRYLIKTRGQQVTLSCSPISGHRSVSWYQQTPGQGLQFLFEYFSETQRNKGNFPGRFSGRQFSNSRSEMNVSTLELGDSALYLCASSPALIGGTNEKLFFGSGTQLSVL.

This chain connects TRBV11-3 to TRBJ2-7; TRBD1 aligns across 7 bases. Germline V gene sequence: CDR1 SGHNT, CDR2 YENEEA. Trimming removed 5 bases from V and 2 bases from J; junction bases left unmatched: 6. The CDR3 totals 14 residues. The CDR3 DNA reads as TGTGCCAGCAGCCCCCGACAGGGACCCTACGAGCAGTACTTC. This sequence encodes CASSPRQGPYEQYF.

In its sample, this clone was seen a few times. V usage is TRBV18 and J usage is TRBJ2-5; D call uncertain. The CDR3 extends over 14 amino acids. The V end was cut by 2 bases, the J end by 0 bases, with 7 bases between. Looked up from germline, CDR1 is KGHSH and CDR2 is LQKENI. CDR3 protein: CASSPGSHQETQYF. DNA for the CDR3: TGTGCCAGCTCACCAGGCAGCCACCAAGAGACCCAGTACTTC.

The chain joins TRBV6-2 or TRBV6-3 to TRBJ2-3; D perhaps matches TRBD2 (6 bases). This CDR3 spans 15 amino acids. The V and J ends lost 3 bases and 3 bases respectively, with 13 bases between them. Germline V gene lookup returns CDR1 MNHEY and CDR2 SVGEGT. The CDR3 coding sequence is TGTGCCAGCAGTTATTTCGGGAGAGGGACAGATACGCAGTATTTT. It specifies CASSYFGRGTDTQYF.

The rearrangement uses TRBV4-1 and TRBJ1-2; weak D call: TRBD1 (5 bases). This CDR3 region has 14 residues. V was shortened by 4 bases and J by 8 bases, with 17 bases between the two germline ends. Germline V gives CDR1 MGHRA, CDR2 YSYEKL. The DNA for the CDR3 is TGCGCCAGCAGCCCGGGACCGTGGTCTAGGGGCTACACCTTC. Residues: CASSPGPWSRGYTF.

J is TRBJ2-3 and V is TRBV7-9, with 11 bases aligning to TRBD2. The CDR3 is 18 residues long. V lost 4 bases to trimming and J lost 0 bases; unmatched junction nucleotides: 9. Germline V lookup: CDR1 SEHNR, CDR2 FQNEAQ (reference sequence). CDR3 nucleotides: TGTGCCAGCAGCTCGGGACTAGCGGATTTCACTAGCACAGATACGCAGTATTTT. It translates to CASSSGLADFTSTDTQYF. Full variable domain (missing parts from reference TRBV7-9 and TRBJ2-3): DTGVSQNPRHKITKRGQNVTFRCDPISEHNRLYWYRQTLGQGPEFLTYFQNEAQLEKSRLLSDRFSAERPKGSFSTLEIQRTEQGDSAMYLCASSSGLADFTSTDTQYFGPGTRLTVL.